This entry lists 16 T cell receptor beta chains sequenced from one sample in a study of cytomegalovirus exposure and HLA in healthy donors. This PCR relied on a set of 60 Vbeta primers and 13 Jbeta primers. The table came from immunoSEQ multiplex PCR; TCRdb's copy has only in-frame clones and leaves some out. The sample has roughly 200,000 clones, roughly 74% seen once. The specimen sequenced was PBMCs. These receptors were collected from a female donor in good health and CMV-seronegative.

The chain combines TRBV28 with TRBJ1-1; the D gene is possibly TRBD1 (6 bases). This CDR3 spans 12 amino acids. V lost 7 bases, J lost 8 bases, and 14 bases lay in between. Per the germline V gene, CDR1 is MDHEN and CDR2 is SYDVKM. As DNA, the CDR3 is TGTGCCAGCACCGGGAGGACAGAAGAAGCTTTCTTT. Protein: CASTGRTEEAFF.

The gene calls are TRBV5-1 and TRBJ2-1; weak D call: TRBD1 (8 bases). This CDR3 comprises 14 residues. Germline V CDR1 and CDR2: SGHRS, YFSETQ. V lost 1 base to trimming and J lost 9 bases, with 14 bases between them. CDR3 coding DNA: TGCGCCAGCAGCTTGACGACAGGGGAGGGTGAGCAGTTCTTC. Encoded protein: CASSLTTGEGEQFF.

The rearrangement joins TRBV28 to TRBJ2-2, with D possibly matching TRBD2 (6 bases). This CDR3 spans 13 amino acids. Trimming pared 2 bases from V and 7 bases from J, leaving 8 bases between. CDR1 is MDHEN, CDR2 SYDVKM, per germline. The CDR3 loop reads CASSLGGYGELFF. The CDR3 nucleotides read TGTGCCAGCAGTTTAGGGGGGTACGGGGAGCTGTTTTTT.

V is TRBV7-2 and J is TRBJ2-5, with TRBD2 identical over 9 bases. Germline lookup yields CDR1 SGHTA and CDR2 FQGNSA. Trimming at V came to 10 bases and at J to 4 bases, leaving 16 bases not matched to a gene. The CDR3 runs 16 residues. CDR3 region: CATQRGSGRWGETQYF. CDR3 in DNA: TGTGCCACCCAGAGGGGTAGCGGGAGATGGGGAGAGACCCAGTACTTC.

This clone came up a few times. The CDR3 DNA sequence: TGTGCCAGCTCACCACTAATACACAAGAACACTGAAGCTTTCTTT. Protein: CASSPLIHKNTEAFF. The V and J genes are TRBV18 and TRBJ1-1; D is unresolved. Germline V gene data show CDR1 as KGHSH and CDR2 as LQKENI. The CDR3 is 15 amino acids. V lost 1 base to trimming and J lost 1 base, with 10 bases between them.

The V gene is TRBV28, the J gene TRBJ2-1; 11 bases are a match to TRBD2. V lost 5 bases to trimming and J lost 5 bases; unmatched junction nucleotides: 11. Germline-derived CDR1 and CDR2 are MDHEN and SYDVKM. The CDR3 contains 17 residues. The CDR3 DNA follows: TGTGCCAGCAGTGGAGACCCCACTAGCGGGAGAAACAATGAGCAGTTCTTC. Residues: CASSGDPTSGRNNEQFF.

Details on this clone: Sequence at one end of the junction differs from germline and may be a read error. The chain employs TRBV7-9 and TRBJ2-7, with D possibly matching TRBD2 (5 bases). The germline CDR1 and CDR2 sequences are SEHNR and FQNEAQ (reference sequence). The CDR3 loop spans 13 amino acids. As DNA, the CDR3 is TGTTCCAGCAGCTCCTGGACTGCCTACGAGCAGTACTTC. This gives the protein CSSSSWTAYEQYF.

The chain links TRBV11-2 to TRBJ2-1; 7 bases fit TRBD1. The CDR3 extends over 14 amino acids. Unmatched junction bases numbered 6, after V lost 5 bases and J lost 5 bases. CDR1 and CDR2 from the germline V gene are SGHAT and FQNNGV. CDR3 sequence (DNA): TGTGCCAGCAGCCCTGGGACAGAGCACAATGAGCAGTTCTTC. The encoded protein is CASSPGTEHNEQFF.

The chain carries TRBV9 and TRBJ2-5, with 9 bases matching TRBD2. The J call may not be correct, given that the DNA end is closer to TRBJ2-7. In germline, CDR1 is SGDLS, CDR2 YYNGEE. The CDR3 runs to 14 residues. The DNA for the CDR3 is TGTGCCAGCAGTACTAGCGGGCATTTGGACGAGCAGTACTTC. It encodes CASSTSGHLDEQYF.

The rearrangement uses TRBV5-1 and TRBJ1-2; 11 bases fit TRBD1. The germline V gene encodes CDR1 SGHRS and CDR2 YFSETQ. CDR3 length: 14 amino acids. With 3 bases clipped from V and 4 bases from J, the junction kept 2 bases outside the gene matches. The CDR3: CASSWGQGVYGYTF. CDR3 DNA sequence: TGCGCCAGCAGCTGGGGACAGGGGGTCTATGGCTACACCTTC.

V and J are TRBV15 and TRBJ1-5; 8 bases fit TRBD1. V shed 5 bases, J shed 6 bases, and the junction held 6 bases outside the gene matches. CDR1 and CDR2 from the germline V gene are LNHNV and YYDKDF (reference sequence). This CDR3 has 14 amino acids. CDR3 amino acids: CATSPGQAGQPQHF. The CDR3 DNA reads TGTGCCACCAGCCCGGGACAGGCTGGTCAGCCCCAGCATTTT.

The chain recombines TRBV7-2 with TRBJ1-5; perhaps TRBD1 as D (5 bases). Per germline, CDR1 SGHTA and CDR2 FQGNSA. V was shortened by 5 bases and J by 1 base, with 15 bases between the two germline ends. CDR3 length: 16 amino acids. The DNA for the CDR3 is TGTGCCAGCAGCCGGAGGGGAAGTGGGAGCAATCAGCCCCAGCATTTT. Translation: CASSRRGSGSNQPQHF.

The chain has TRBV5-1 and TRBJ2-7; 7 nucleotides match TRBD1. The V gene end was trimmed by 4 bases and the J gene end by 5 bases; junction bases not matched to a gene: 6. The germline CDR1 and CDR2 sequences are SGHRS and YFSETQ. The CDR3 covers 13 residues. The CDR3 loop reads CASSPDRIHEQYF. CDR3 DNA sequence: TGCGCCAGCAGCCCGGACAGGATCCACGAGCAGTACTTC.

The chain combines TRBV25-1 with TRBJ1-1; 8 bases agree with TRBD1. The CDR3 covers 15 residues. CDR1 is MGHDK and CDR2 is SYGVNS in the germline V gene. V lost 6 bases, J lost 5 bases, and 11 bases stayed unmatched. This chain's CDR3 is CASRFEDRVSTEAFF. DNA of the CDR3: TGTGCCAGCAGGTTCGAGGACAGGGTGTCAACTGAAGCTTTCTTT.

This clone was recorded only once. Other nucleotide sequences in the sample specify the same CDR3. The chain is built from TRBV5-1 and TRBJ1-1; maybe TRBD1 (5 bases). The CDR3 sequence is 14 residues long. Germline lookup yields CDR1 SGHRS and CDR2 YFSETQ. The ends were cut back, 1 base at V and 3 bases at J, with 10 bases in the middle. In nucleotides, the CDR3 is TGCGCCAGCAGCTTGATAGGGGAGGACACTGAAGCTTTCTTT. Translated, it gives CASSLIGEDTEAFF.

In its sample, this clone was seen a few times. V gene TRBV6-5 combines with J gene TRBJ2-7, with 10 bases lining up with TRBD1. Germline CDR1 reads MNHEY; CDR2 reads SVGAGI. Trimming cost V 3 bases and J 6 bases; bases outside gene matches: 5. This CDR3 region has 14 residues. The CDR3: CASSYPGQGPEQYF. CDR3 sequence (DNA): TGTGCCAGCAGTTATCCGGGACAGGGGCCCGAGCAGTACTTC.